The present T cell receptor (beta chain) was sequenced within a study of long-term antiretroviral therapy in people with HIV. Study summary: The study's earliest collections predate the 2015 immediate-ART recommendation by about a decade.

Investigators performed immunoSEQ version v3.0 at survey level. Here immunoSEQ multiplex PCR was the method, and the copy in TCRdb shows in-frame clones only, minus some. The sample holds about 27,000 clones, 75% to 90% seen once. Germline values: CDR1 MGHRA, CDR2 YSYEKL. V gave up 0 bases and J gave up 6 bases, with 9 bases separating them. The CDR3 covers 13 residues. This clonotype originated in a man aged 35 to 55 with HIV. The V and J genes are TRBV4-1 and TRBJ2-7; D is undetermined. The sample consisted of unsorted PBMCs, taken 2.3 years after starting antiretroviral therapy. In DNA form, the CDR3 reads TGCGCCAGCAGCCAAGATCGGTGGGGCGAGCAGTACTTC. Its translation: CASSQDRWGEQYF.